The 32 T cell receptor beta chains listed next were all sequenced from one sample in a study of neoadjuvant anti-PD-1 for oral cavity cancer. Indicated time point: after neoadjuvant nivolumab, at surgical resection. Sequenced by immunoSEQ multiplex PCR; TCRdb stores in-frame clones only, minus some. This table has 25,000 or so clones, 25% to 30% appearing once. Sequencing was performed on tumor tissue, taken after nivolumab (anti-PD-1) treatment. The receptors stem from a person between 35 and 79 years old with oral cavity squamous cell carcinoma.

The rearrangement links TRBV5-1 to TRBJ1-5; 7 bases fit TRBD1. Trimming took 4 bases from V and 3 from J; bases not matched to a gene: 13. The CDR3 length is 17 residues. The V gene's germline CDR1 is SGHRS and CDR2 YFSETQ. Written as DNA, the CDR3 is TGCGCCAGCAGCGCCGGACGACAGGGTCTACACAATCAGCCCCAGCATTTT. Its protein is CASSAGRQGLHNQPQHF. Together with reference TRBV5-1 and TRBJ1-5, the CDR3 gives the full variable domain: KAGVTQTPRYLIKTRGQQVTLSCSPISGHRSVSWYQQTPGQGLQFLFEYFSETQRNKGNFPGRFSGRQFSNSRSEMNVSTLELGDSALYLCASSAGRQGLHNQPQHFGDGTRLSIL.

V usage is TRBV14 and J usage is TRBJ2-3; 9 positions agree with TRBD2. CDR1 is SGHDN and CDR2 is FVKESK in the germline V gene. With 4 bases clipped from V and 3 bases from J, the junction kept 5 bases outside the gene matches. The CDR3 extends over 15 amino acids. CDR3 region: CASSLQLAGTDTQYF. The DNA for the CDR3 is TGTGCCAGCAGCCTTCAGCTAGCGGGGACAGATACGCAGTATTTT.

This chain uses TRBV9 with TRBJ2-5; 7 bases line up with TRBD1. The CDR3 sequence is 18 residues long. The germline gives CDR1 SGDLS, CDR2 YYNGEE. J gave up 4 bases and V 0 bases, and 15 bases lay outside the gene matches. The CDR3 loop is CASSVDPETGAATETQYF. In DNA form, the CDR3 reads TGTGCCAGCAGCGTAGATCCAGAAACAGGGGCGGCAACAGAGACCCAGTACTTC.

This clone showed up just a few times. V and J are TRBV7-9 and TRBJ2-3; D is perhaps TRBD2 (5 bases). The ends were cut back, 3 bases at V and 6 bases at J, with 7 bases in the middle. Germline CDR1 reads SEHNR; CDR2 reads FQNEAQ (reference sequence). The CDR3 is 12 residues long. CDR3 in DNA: TGTGCCAGCAGCTTGACGGGGGATACGCAGTATTTT. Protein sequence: CASSLTGDTQYF.

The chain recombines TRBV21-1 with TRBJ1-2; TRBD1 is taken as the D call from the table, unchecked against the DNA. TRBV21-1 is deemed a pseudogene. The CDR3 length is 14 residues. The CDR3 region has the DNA TGTGCCAGCAGCAAATTGCAGGGATACTATGGCTACACCTTC. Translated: CASSKLQGYYGYTF.

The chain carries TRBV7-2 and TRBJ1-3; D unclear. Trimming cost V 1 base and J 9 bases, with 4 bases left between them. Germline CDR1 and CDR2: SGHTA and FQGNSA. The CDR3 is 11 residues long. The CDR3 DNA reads TGTGCCAGCAGCTTAGGTGTCACCATATATTTT. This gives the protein CASSLGVTIYF.

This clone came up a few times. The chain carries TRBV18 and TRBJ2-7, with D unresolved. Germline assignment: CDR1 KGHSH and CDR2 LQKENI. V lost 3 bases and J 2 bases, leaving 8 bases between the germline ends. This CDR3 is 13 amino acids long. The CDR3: CASSPGNPYEQYF. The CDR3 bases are TGTGCCAGCTCACCTGGGAACCCCTACGAGCAGTACTTC. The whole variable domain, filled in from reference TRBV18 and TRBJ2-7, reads NAGVMQNPRHLVRRRGQEARLRCSPMKGHSHVYWYRQLPEEGLKFMVYLQKENIIDESGMPKERFSAEFPKEGPSILRIQQVVRGDSAAYFCASSPGNPYEQYFGPGTRLTVT.

Written as DNA, the CDR3 is TGCGCCAGCAGCTTGGGTCCTAGCGGGACGGTGGAGACCCAGTACTTC. This translates into CASSLGPSGTVETQYF. The rearrangement joins TRBV5-1 to TRBJ2-5, with 9 nucleotides matching TRBD2. CDR1 and CDR2 from the germline V gene are SGHRS and YFSETQ. J lost 5 bases, V lost 0 bases, and 8 bases had no gene match. This CDR3 has 16 residues.

The CDR3 region has the DNA TGTGCCAGTAGTCAGGGGTCCAAAGAGACCCAGTACTTC. It specifies CASSQGSKETQYF. This rearrangement joins TRBV19 to TRBJ2-5, with a tentative D call TRBD1 (6 bases). The CDR3 has 13 amino acids. CDR1 LNHDA and CDR2 SQIVND come from the germline V gene (reference sequence). The ends were cut back, 5 bases at V and 3 bases at J, with 10 bases in the middle. The full variable domain, with the rest looked up from reference TRBV19 and TRBJ2-5, is DGGITQSPKYLFRKEGQNVTLSCEQNLNHDAMYWYRQDPGQGLRLIYYSQIVNDFQKGDIAEGYSVSREKKESFPLTVTSAQKNPTAFYLCASSQGSKETQYFGPGTRLLVL.

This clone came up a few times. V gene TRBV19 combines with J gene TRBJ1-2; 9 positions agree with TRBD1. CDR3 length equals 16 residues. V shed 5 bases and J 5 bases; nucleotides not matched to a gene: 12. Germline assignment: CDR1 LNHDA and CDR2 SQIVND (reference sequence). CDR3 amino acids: CASSETGGRGPYGYTF. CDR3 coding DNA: TGTGCCAGTAGTGAGACAGGGGGGAGAGGGCCTTATGGCTACACCTTC.

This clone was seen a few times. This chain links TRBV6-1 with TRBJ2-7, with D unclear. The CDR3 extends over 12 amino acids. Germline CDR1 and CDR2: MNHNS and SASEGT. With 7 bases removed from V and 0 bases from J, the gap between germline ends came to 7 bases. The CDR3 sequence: CASNSDSYEQYF. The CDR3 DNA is TGTGCCAGCAATTCGGACTCCTACGAGCAGTACTTC.

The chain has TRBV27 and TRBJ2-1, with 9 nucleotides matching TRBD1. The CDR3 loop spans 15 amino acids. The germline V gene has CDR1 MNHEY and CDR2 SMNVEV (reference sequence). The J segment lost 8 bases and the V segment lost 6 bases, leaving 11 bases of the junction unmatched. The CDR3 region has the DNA TGTGCCAGCAGCTATACAGGGGGCTTTAGTCATGAGCAGTTCTTC. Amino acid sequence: CASSYTGGFSHEQFF.

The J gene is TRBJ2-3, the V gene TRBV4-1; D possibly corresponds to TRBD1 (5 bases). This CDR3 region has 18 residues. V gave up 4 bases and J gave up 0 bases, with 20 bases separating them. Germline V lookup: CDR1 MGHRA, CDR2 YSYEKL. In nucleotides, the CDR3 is TGCGCCAGCAGCCTTCAGGCCTCGACAGATACTAGCACAGATACGCAGTATTTT. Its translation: CASSLQASTDTSTDTQYF.

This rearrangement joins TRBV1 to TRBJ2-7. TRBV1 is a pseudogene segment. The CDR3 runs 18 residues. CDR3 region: CTSSQVKMRPRASYEQYF. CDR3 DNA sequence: TGCACCAGCAGCCAAGTAAAGATGCGACCCCGGGCCTCCTACGAGCAGTACTTC.

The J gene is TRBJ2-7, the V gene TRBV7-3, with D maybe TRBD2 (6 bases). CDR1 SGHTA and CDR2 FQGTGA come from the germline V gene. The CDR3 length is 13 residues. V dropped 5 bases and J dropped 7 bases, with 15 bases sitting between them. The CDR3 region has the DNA TGTGCCAGCAGCGGTCTGGGGGGTATGGAGCAGTACTTC. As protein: CASSGLGGMEQYF.

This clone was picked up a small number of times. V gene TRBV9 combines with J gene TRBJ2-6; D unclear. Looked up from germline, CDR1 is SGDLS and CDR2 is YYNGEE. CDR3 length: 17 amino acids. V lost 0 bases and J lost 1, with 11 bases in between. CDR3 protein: CASSVGVGYSGANVLTF. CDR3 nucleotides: TGTGCCAGCAGCGTAGGGGTAGGGTATTCTGGGGCCAACGTCCTGACTTTC.

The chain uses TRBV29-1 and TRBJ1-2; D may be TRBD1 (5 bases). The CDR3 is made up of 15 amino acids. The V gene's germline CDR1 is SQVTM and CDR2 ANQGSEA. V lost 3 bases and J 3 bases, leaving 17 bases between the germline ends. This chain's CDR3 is CSVDIEGTGDYGYTF. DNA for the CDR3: TGCAGCGTTGATATTGAGGGGACCGGGGACTATGGCTACACCTTC.

The CDR3 region has the DNA TGCGCCAGCGGCCGGGGTCCTCTGAACACTGAAGCTTTCTTT. Residues: CASGRGPLNTEAFF. V and J are TRBV5-1 and TRBJ1-1; D unclear. Germline lookup yields CDR1 SGHRS and CDR2 YFSETQ. The CDR3 covers 14 residues. Trimming removed 7 bases at V and 0 bases at J, with 13 bases between. The full variable domain, with the rest looked up from reference TRBV5-1 and TRBJ1-1, is KAGVTQTPRYLIKTRGQQVTLSCSPISGHRSVSWYQQTPGQGLQFLFEYFSETQRNKGNFPGRFSGRQFSNSRSEMNVSTLELGDSALYLCASGRGPLNTEAFFGQGTRLTVV.

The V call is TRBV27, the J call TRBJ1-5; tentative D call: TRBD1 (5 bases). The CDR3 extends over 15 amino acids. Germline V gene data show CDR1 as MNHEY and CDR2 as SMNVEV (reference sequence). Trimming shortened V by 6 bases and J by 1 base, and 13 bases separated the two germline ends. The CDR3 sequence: CASRGGVVSNQPQHF. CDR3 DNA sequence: TGTGCCAGCAGAGGAGGGGTTGTGAGCAATCAGCCCCAGCATTTT.

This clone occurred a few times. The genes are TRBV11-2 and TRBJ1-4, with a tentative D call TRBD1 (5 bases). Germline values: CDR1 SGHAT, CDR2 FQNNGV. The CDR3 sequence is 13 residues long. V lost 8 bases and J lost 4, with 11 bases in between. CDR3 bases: TGTGCCAGCGGGGGAGGGCTTAATGAAAAACTGTTTTTT. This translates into CASGGGLNEKLFF.

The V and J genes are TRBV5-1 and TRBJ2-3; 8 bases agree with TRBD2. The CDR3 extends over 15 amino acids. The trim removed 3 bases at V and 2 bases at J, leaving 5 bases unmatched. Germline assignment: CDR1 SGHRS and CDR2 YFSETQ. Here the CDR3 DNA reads TGCGCCAGCAGCTCCCGGACTAGCAACACAGATACGCAGTATTTT. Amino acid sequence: CASSSRTSNTDTQYF.

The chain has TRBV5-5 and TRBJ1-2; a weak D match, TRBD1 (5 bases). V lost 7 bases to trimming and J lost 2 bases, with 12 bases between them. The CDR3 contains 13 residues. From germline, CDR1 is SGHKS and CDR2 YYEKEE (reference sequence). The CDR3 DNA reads TGTGCCAGCGCAGGGAAGGGAAACTATGGCTACACCTTC. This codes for CASAGKGNYGYTF.

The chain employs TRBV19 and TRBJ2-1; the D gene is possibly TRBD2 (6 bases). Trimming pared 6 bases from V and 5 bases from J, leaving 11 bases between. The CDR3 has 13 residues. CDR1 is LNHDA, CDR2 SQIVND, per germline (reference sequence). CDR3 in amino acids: CASSPTRDNEQFF. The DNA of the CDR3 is TGTGCCAGTAGCCCGACTAGAGACAATGAGCAGTTCTTC.

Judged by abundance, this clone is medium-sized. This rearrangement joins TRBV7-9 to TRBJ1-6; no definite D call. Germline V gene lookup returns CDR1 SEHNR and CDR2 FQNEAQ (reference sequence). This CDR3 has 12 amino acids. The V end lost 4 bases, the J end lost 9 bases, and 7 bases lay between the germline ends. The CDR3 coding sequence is TGTGCCAGCAGCTCAGTGAGTTCACCCCTCCACTTT. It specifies CASSSVSSPLHF.

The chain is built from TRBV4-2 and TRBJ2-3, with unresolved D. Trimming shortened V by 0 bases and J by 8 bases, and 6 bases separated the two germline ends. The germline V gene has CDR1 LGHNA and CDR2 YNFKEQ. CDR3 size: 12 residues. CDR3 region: CASSQEGSTQYF. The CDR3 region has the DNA TGTGCCAGCAGCCAAGAGGGGTCTACGCAGTATTTT.

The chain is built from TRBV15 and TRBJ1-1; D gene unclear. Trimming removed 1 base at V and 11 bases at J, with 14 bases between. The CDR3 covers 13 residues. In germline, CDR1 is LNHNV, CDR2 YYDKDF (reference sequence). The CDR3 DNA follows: TGTGCCACCAGCAGAGGCACCCCCGAGAAGGCTTTCTTT. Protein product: CATSRGTPEKAFF.

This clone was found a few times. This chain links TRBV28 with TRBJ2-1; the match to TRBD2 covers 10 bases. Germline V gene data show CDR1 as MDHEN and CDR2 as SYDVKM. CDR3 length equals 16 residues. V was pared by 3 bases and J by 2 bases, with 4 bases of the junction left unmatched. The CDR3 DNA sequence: TGTGCCAGCAGTTTTGGTAGCGGGAGGCCCTACAATGAGCAGTTCTTC. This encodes CASSFGSGRPYNEQFF.

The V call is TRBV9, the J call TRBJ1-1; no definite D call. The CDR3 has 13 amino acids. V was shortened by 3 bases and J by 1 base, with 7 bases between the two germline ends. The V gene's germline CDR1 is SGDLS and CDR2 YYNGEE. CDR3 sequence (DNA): TGTGCCAGCAGCGAAGCAGCGAACACTGAAGCTTTCTTT. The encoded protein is CASSEAANTEAFF.

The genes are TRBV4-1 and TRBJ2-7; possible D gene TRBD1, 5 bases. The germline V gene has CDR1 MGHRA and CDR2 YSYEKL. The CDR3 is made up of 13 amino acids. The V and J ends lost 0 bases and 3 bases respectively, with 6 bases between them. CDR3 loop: CASSQDQGYEQYF. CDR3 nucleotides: TGCGCCAGCAGCCAAGACCAGGGCTACGAGCAGTACTTC.

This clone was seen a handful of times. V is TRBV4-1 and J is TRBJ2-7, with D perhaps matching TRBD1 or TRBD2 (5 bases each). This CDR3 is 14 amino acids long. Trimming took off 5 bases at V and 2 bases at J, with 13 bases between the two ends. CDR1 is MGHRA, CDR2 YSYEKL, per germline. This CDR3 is CASSNRDLTYEQYF. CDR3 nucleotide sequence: TGCGCCAGCAGCAACCGGGACCTTACCTACGAGCAGTACTTC.

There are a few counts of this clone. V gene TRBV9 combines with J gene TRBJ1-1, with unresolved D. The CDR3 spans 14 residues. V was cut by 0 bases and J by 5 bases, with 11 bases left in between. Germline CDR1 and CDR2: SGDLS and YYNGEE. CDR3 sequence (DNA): TGTGCCAGCAGCGTAGGGACCCCGGGGACTGAAGCTTTCTTT. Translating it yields CASSVGTPGTEAFF.

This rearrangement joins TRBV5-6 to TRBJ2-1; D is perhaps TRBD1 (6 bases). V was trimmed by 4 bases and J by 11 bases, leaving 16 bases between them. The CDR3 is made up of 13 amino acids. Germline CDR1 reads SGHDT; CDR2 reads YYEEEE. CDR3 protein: CASSRSGGRQQFF. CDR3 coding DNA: TGTGCCAGCAGCAGGAGTGGGGGCCGACAGCAGTTCTTC.